Shown below are 25 T cell receptor beta chains from a single sample sequenced in a study of OX40 agonist ivuxolimab in advanced cancers. Clones were sequenced by immunoSEQ multiplex PCR, and TCRdb holds only the in-frame ones, with some missing. The sample includes 60,000 to 90,000 clones, 80% to 90% of them seen just once. Sample: CD4+ or CD8+ T cells sorted from blood, taken in a trial of the OX40 agonist ivuxolimab. These receptors all come from an adult with an advanced solid tumor such as melanoma, head and neck, liver or kidney cancer.

The chain has TRBV7-2 and TRBJ2-1; 9 bases match TRBD1. The CDR3 length is 14 residues. Per germline, CDR1 SGHTA and CDR2 FQGNSA. Trimming at V came to 2 bases and at J to 5 bases, leaving 1 base not matched to a gene. The CDR3 loop reads CASSLNRGHNEQFF. The DNA of the CDR3 is TGTGCCAGCAGCTTAAACAGGGGGCACAATGAGCAGTTCTTC.

The gene calls are TRBV7-2 and TRBJ2-2; the D gene is possibly TRBD1 (6 bases). This CDR3 has 15 amino acids. In germline, CDR1 is SGHTA, CDR2 FQGNSA. V was trimmed by 1 base and J by 1 base, leaving 7 bases between them. The CDR3, as DNA: TGTGCCAGCAGCTTAGTGACAGGGAACACCGGGGAGCTGTTTTTT. This encodes CASSLVTGNTGELFF. Looking up the rest from reference TRBV7-2 and TRBJ2-2 gives the full variable domain: GAGVSQSPSNKVTEKGKDVELRCDPISGHTALYWYRQSLGQGLEFLIYFQGNSAPDKSGLPSDRFSAERTGGSVSTLTIQRTQQEDSAVYLCASSLVTGNTGELFFGEGSRLTVL.

V is TRBV7-2 and J is TRBJ1-5; D gene uncertain. Germline assignment: CDR1 SGHTA and CDR2 FQGNSA. This CDR3 has 15 residues. V was pared by 1 base and J by 2 bases, with 9 bases between. The CDR3 spells CASSLVRERNQPQHF. DNA for the CDR3: TGTGCCAGCAGCTTAGTACGGGAACGCAATCAGCCCCAGCATTTT.

The chain employs TRBV19 and TRBJ2-1, with no clear D. This CDR3 comprises 13 residues. CDR1 LNHDA and CDR2 SQIVND come from the germline V gene (reference sequence). The V and J ends lost 6 bases and 4 bases respectively, with 10 bases between them. The CDR3 loop is CASREWAYNEQFF. CDR3 sequence (DNA): TGTGCCAGTAGGGAGTGGGCTTACAATGAGCAGTTCTTC. Based on the CDR3 plus reference TRBV19 and TRBJ2-1, the full variable domain is DGGITQSPKYLFRKEGQNVTLSCEQNLNHDAMYWYRQDPGQGLRLIYYSQIVNDFQKGDIAEGYSVSREKKESFPLTVTSAQKNPTAFYLCASREWAYNEQFFGPGTRLTVL.

The gene calls are TRBV7-9 and TRBJ2-7; D unclear. CDR1 is SEHNR and CDR2 is FQNEAQ in the germline V gene (reference sequence). CDR3 length: 11 amino acids. The V and J ends lost 4 bases and 4 bases respectively, with 5 bases between them. The CDR3 nucleotides read TGTGCCAGCAGCTCCGCATACGAGCAGTACTTC. Amino acid sequence: CASSSAYEQYF.

The V gene is TRBV19, the J gene TRBJ2-2; D is perhaps TRBD1 (6 bases). Germline V lookup: CDR1 LNHDA, CDR2 SQIVND (reference sequence). Between the trimmed V and J ends, which lost 0 bases and 0 bases, there was a span of 8 bases. This CDR3 contains 16 residues. CDR3 in DNA: TGTGCCAGTAGTATAGAAGGGGGTCCGAACACCGGGGAGCTGTTTTTT. Amino acids: CASSIEGGPNTGELFF.

V usage is TRBV28 and J usage is TRBJ2-7; D unresolved. V gave up 11 bases and J gave up 4 bases, with 21 bases separating them. This CDR3 comprises 14 residues. Germline V gene lookup returns CDR1 MDHEN and CDR2 SYDVKM. The CDR3 loop reads CASLGSARQYEQYF. CDR3 DNA sequence: TGTGCCTCGCTGGGGTCCGCACGGCAGTACGAGCAGTACTTC.

This CDR3 reads CASSSQGYLPGANVLTF. The CDR3 nucleotides are TGTGCCAGCAGCTCACAGGGGTATCTGCCTGGGGCCAACGTCCTGACTTTC. The chain is built from TRBV9 and TRBJ2-6, with 7 bases lining up with TRBD1. CDR1 SGDLS and CDR2 YYNGEE come from the germline V gene. V lost 4 bases to trimming and J lost 2 bases; unmatched junction nucleotides: 9. There are 17 residues in the CDR3.

This chain uses TRBV5-4 with TRBJ2-5, with D hard to call. This CDR3 contains 14 residues. The V end lost 0 bases, the J end lost 5 bases, and 11 bases lay between the germline ends. Germline V lookup: CDR1 SGHNT, CDR2 YYREEE (reference sequence). CDR3 coding DNA: TGTGCCAGCAGCTTGGTCGAGCGTTGGGAGACCCAGTACTTC. Translated: CASSLVERWETQYF. Full variable domain (missing parts from reference TRBV5-4 and TRBJ2-5): ETGVTQSPTHLIKTRGQQVTLRCSSQSGHNTVSWYQQALGQGPQFIFQYYREEENGRGNFPPRFSGLQFPNYSSELNVNALELDDSALYLCASSLVERWETQYFGPGTRLLVL.

The CDR3 nucleotides are TGTGCCTGGGGAGGGGGACGAGGAAAACTGTTTTTT. Translated: CAWGGGRGKLFF. This chain joins TRBV30 and TRBJ1-4; D perhaps matches TRBD1 (6 bases). V was shortened by 5 bases and J by 10 bases, with 14 bases between the two germline ends. The CDR3 runs to 12 residues. Germline values: CDR1 GTSNPN, CDR2 SVGIG (reference sequence).

The chain combines TRBV28 with TRBJ2-2, with TRBD1 matching 7 bases. Germline-derived CDR1 and CDR2 are MDHEN and SYDVKM. The CDR3 has 17 residues. V shed 5 bases and J 3 bases; nucleotides not matched to a gene: 12. This CDR3 is CASSALRGTEYTGELFF. DNA of the CDR3: TGTGCCAGCAGTGCCCTCCGAGGGACAGAATACACCGGGGAGCTGTTTTTT. Looking up the rest from reference TRBV28 and TRBJ2-2 gives the full variable domain: DVKVTQSSRYLVKRTGEKVFLECVQDMDHENMFWYRQDPGLGLRLIYFSYDVKMKEKGDIPEGYSVSREKKERFSLILESASTNQTSMYLCASSALRGTEYTGELFFGEGSRLTVL.

J is TRBJ2-7 and V is TRBV10-2; no reliable D call. V was pared by 0 bases and J by 4 bases, with 10 bases between. CDR3 length: 14 residues. Germline V lookup: CDR1 WSHSY, CDR2 SAAADI. This CDR3 reads CASSESSQVYEQYF. CDR3 bases: TGCGCCAGCAGTGAGTCGAGTCAGGTATACGAGCAGTACTTC.

The V call is TRBV5-1, the J call TRBJ1-2; possibly TRBD1 for D (6 bases). The ends were cut back, 0 bases at V and 7 bases at J, with 13 bases in the middle. This CDR3 has 14 residues. Looked up from germline, CDR1 is SGHRS and CDR2 is YFSETQ. The CDR3: CASSLAPGGSGYTF. Written as DNA, the CDR3 is TGCGCCAGCAGCTTGGCCCCGGGGGGCAGTGGCTACACCTTC.

J is TRBJ1-5 and V is TRBV30, with TRBD1 identical over 9 bases. Germline V gene data show CDR1 as GTSNPN and CDR2 as SVGIG (reference sequence). Losses at the gene ends were 3 bases for V and 4 bases for J; bases not matched to a gene: 7. The CDR3 loop spans 15 amino acids. The CDR3 sequence: CAWRSTGGPNQPQHF. DNA of the CDR3: TGTGCCTGGAGGTCCACAGGGGGCCCAAATCAGCCCCAGCATTTT. Variable domain in full (rest from reference TRBV30 and TRBJ1-5): SQTIHQWPATLVQPVGSPLSLECTVEGTSNPNLYWYRQAAGRGLQLLFYSVGIGQISSEVPQNLSASRPQDRQFILSSKKLLLSDSGFYLCAWRSTGGPNQPQHFGDGTRLSIL.

The V call is TRBV19, the J call TRBJ2-3; TRBD1 aligns across 10 bases. Germline CDR1 is LNHDA and CDR2 is SQIVND (reference sequence). The CDR3 is made up of 16 amino acids. V gave up 6 bases and J gave up 1 base; unmatched junction bases: 7. CDR3 nucleotide sequence: TGTGCCAGTAGCCCCGCGACAGGGGGCGGCACAGATACGCAGTATTTT. Protein product: CASSPATGGGTDTQYF.

V is TRBV28 and J is TRBJ2-7; TRBD1 agrees at 9 bases. Germline CDR1 MDHEN, CDR2 SYDVKM. J gave up 2 bases and V 5 bases, and 7 bases lay outside the gene matches. CDR3 length equals 15 residues. The CDR3 region has the DNA TGTGCCAGCAGTGTACCGGGACAGGGCGCCTACGAGCAGTACTTC. Amino acids: CASSVPGQGAYEQYF.

The chain combines TRBV6-1 with TRBJ2-5; tentative D call: TRBD2 (6 bases). With 7 bases removed from V and 4 bases from J, the gap between germline ends came to 16 bases. Per the germline V gene, CDR1 is MNHNS and CDR2 is SASEGT. The CDR3 is 14 residues long. Written as DNA, the CDR3 is TGTGCCAGCACTCGGGACGGAGCGGGAGAGACCCAGTACTTC. It is translated as CASTRDGAGETQYF.

The chain combines TRBV6-1 with TRBJ1-3; D gene unclear. Looked up from germline, CDR1 is MNHNS and CDR2 is SASEGT. V was shortened by 0 bases and J by 0 bases, with 6 bases between the two germline ends. This CDR3 comprises 15 residues. Here the CDR3 DNA reads TGTGCCAGCAGTGAAGCTTGGGGCTCTGGAAACACCATATATTTT. Amino acid sequence: CASSEAWGSGNTIYF.

The genes are TRBV7-2 and TRBJ1-6; no reliable D call. Germline V lookup: CDR1 SGHTA, CDR2 FQGNSA. The CDR3 runs 16 residues. V shed 4 bases and J shed 5 bases, with 15 bases lying between them. CDR3: CASSYLGSSNNSPLHF. Written as DNA, the CDR3 is TGTGCCAGCAGCTATTTAGGGTCCTCAAATAATTCACCCCTCCACTTT.

In its sample, this clone was seen once. The V call is TRBV9, the J call TRBJ2-1, with 13 nucleotides matching TRBD2. After removal of 3 bases from V and 3 bases from J, the junction contained 24 bases not matched to a gene. The CDR3 is 23 residues long. From germline, CDR1 is SGDLS and CDR2 YYNGEE. CDR3 amino acids: CASSALSLGTSGNPLGRYNEQFF. DNA of the CDR3: TGTGCCAGCAGCGCCCTTAGCCTCGGGACTAGCGGGAATCCCCTAGGTCGCTACAATGAGCAGTTCTTC.

CDR3 bases: TGTGCCAGCAGCTTAACTTTAGGGACAGGGACGGGCTATGGCTACACCTTC. Encoded protein: CASSLTLGTGTGYGYTF. This rearrangement joins TRBV7-2 to TRBJ1-2, with 9 bases matching TRBD1. From germline, CDR1 is SGHTA and CDR2 FQGNSA. Trimming cost V 2 bases and J 4 bases; bases outside gene matches: 11. This CDR3 is 17 amino acids long.

V and J are TRBV2 and TRBJ2-7; 9 nucleotides line up with TRBD1. J was trimmed by 6 bases and V by 5 bases; bases with no gene match: 14. Germline V lookup: CDR1 SNHLY, CDR2 FYNNEI. This CDR3 region has 16 residues. This chain's CDR3 is CASSTSRTGAAGEQYF. The CDR3 nucleotides read TGTGCCAGCAGTACTTCAAGGACAGGGGCCGCAGGCGAGCAGTACTTC.

The chain employs TRBV4-3 and TRBJ1-2; D perhaps matches TRBD1 (5 bases). The V and J ends lost 0 bases and 6 bases respectively, with 11 bases between them. The CDR3 contains 14 residues. Germline lookup yields CDR1 LGHNA and CDR2 YSLEER. DNA of the CDR3: TGCGCCAGCAGCCAAGATCGGCAAGGGGATGGCTACACCTTC. Protein product: CASSQDRQGDGYTF.

The genes are TRBV29-1 and TRBJ2-3; perhaps D is TRBD1 or TRBD2 (5 bases each). V lost 7 bases and J lost 7, with 15 bases in between. This CDR3 contains 12 residues. Germline lookup yields CDR1 SQVTM and CDR2 ANQGSEA. The DNA for the CDR3 is TGCAGCGGGGACCGCGGGCAGAATACGCAGTATTTT. This codes for CSGDRGQNTQYF.

This clone has more than one count but fewer than ten. The chain recombines TRBV6-6 with TRBJ2-1; D uncertain. Trimming took off 2 bases at V and 4 bases at J, with 9 bases between the two ends. CDR3 length: 14 amino acids. Germline assignment: CDR1 MNHNY and CDR2 SVGAGI (reference sequence). The DNA of the CDR3 is TGTGCCAGCAGTTACCCAGGACGTTACAATGAGCAGTTCTTC. Translated, it gives CASSYPGRYNEQFF.